This T cell receptor beta chain was sequenced in a study of T-cell memory formation after mild COVID-19. From the 5' RACE reads, TCRdb called clonotypes with MiXCR, one entry per CDR3 protein. Counted here are 300,000 or so distinct CDR3 sequences, roughly 15% occurring once; the ten biggest clones make up 22%. V was shortened by 3 bases and J by 6 bases, with 15 bases between the two germline ends. The CDR3 runs to 14 residues. From germline, CDR1 is DFQATT and CDR2 SNEGSKA (reference sequence). V gene TRBV20-1 combines with J gene TRBJ2-1; D might be TRBD1 (6 bases). The source material was PBMCs or a T cell subset sorted from them (not recorded which). The source is a man between 18 and 29 years old who had mild COVID-19 (a few samples of this study predate the infection). Cell type and time point are not known. The CDR3: CSARSAGERNEQFF. The CDR3 coding sequence is TGCAGTGCTAGGAGCGCAGGGGAGCGCAATGAGCAGTTCTTC.